This is a list of T cell receptor beta chains from one sample in a study of T cell responses to AZD1222 COVID-19 vaccine. Clones were read by immunoSEQ multiplex PCR, and TCRdb kept only the in-frame ones, dropping some. Among more than 85,000 clones, around 90% were seen once, and the ten largest hold over 15%. Sequenced here: peripheral blood, sampled on day 0 of AZD1222 vaccination. The receptors stem from an adult in good health. The CDR3 runs from the conserved cysteine through the conserved F or W. D genes are given only for firm matches. Clone size is given for some rows only: seen once, a few or many times, or a class if the clone is expanded.

abundance: NA; d_gene: NA; v_gene: TRBV15; j_gene: TRBJ2-5; CDR3nt: TGTGCCACCAGCTCAGAACGCGAGTCGGGGACCCAGTACTTC; CDR3aa: CATSSERESGTQYF
abundance: NA; d_gene: TRBD1; v_gene: TRBV5-1; j_gene: TRBJ2-2; CDR3nt: TGCGCCAGCAGCTTGCCCGGGACAGGGAACACCGGGGAGCTGTTTTTT; CDR3aa: CASSLPGTGNTGELFF
abundance: NA; d_gene: NA; v_gene: TRBV27; j_gene: TRBJ1-2; CDR3nt: TGTGCCAGCAGTTTTTCGCCGAACTATGGCTACACCTTC; CDR3aa: CASSFSPNYGYTF
abundance: NA; d_gene: NA; v_gene: TRBV27; j_gene: TRBJ2-5; CDR3nt: TGTGCCAGCAGTTTTAGTGCAGGGTTAAGGTTGGAGACCCAGTACTTC; CDR3aa: CASSFSAGLRLETQYF
abundance: NA; d_gene: NA; v_gene: TRBV3-1/TRBV3-2; j_gene: TRBJ2-3; CDR3nt: TGTGCCAGCAGCCAAGATCTTGCTGGTACGCAGTATTTT; CDR3aa: CASSQDLAGTQYF
abundance: NA; d_gene: NA; v_gene: TRBV24-1; j_gene: TRBJ1-5; CDR3nt: TGTGCCACCAGTGCCCCGGGGGACACTGGTCAGCCCCAGCATTTT; CDR3aa: CATSAPGDTGQPQHF
abundance: NA; d_gene: NA; v_gene: TRBV3-1/TRBV3-2; j_gene: TRBJ2-7; CDR3nt: TGTGCCAGCAGCTTAGCAGGCGGGTTCCACGAGCAGTACTTC; CDR3aa: CASSLAGGFHEQYF
abundance: NA; d_gene: NA; v_gene: TRBV19; j_gene: TRBJ1-3; CDR3nt: TGTGCCAGTAGTCCCCTAGGGGCTCTCTCTGGAAACACCATATATTTT; CDR3aa: CASSPLGALSGNTIYF
abundance: NA; d_gene: TRBD2; v_gene: TRBV27; j_gene: TRBJ2-1; CDR3nt: TGTGCCAGCAGTTTCTTTACCACCGGGACTAGCGGCTACAATGAGCAGTTCTTC; CDR3aa: CASSFFTTGTSGYNEQFF
abundance: once; d_gene: NA; v_gene: TRBV25-1; j_gene: TRBJ1-2; CDR3nt: TGTGCCAGCAGTGATGTGCTGGTTGGGTTCGCTGGCTACACCTTC; CDR3aa: CASSDVLVGFAGYTF
abundance: NA; d_gene: TRBD1; v_gene: TRBV10-3; j_gene: TRBJ1-2; CDR3nt: TGTGCCATCAGTGAGCGAGACAGGGGGCAAGATGGCTACACCTTC; CDR3aa: CAISERDRGQDGYTF
abundance: few; d_gene: TRBD1; v_gene: TRBV19; j_gene: TRBJ1-2; CDR3nt: TGTGCCTTGTACAGGGGATCCAACTATGGCTACACCTTC; CDR3aa: CALYRGSNYGYTF
abundance: NA; d_gene: NA; v_gene: TRBV7-6; j_gene: TRBJ2-1; CDR3nt: TGTGCCAGCAGCTTAGGCGACAGCCACAATGAGCAGTTCTTC; CDR3aa: CASSLGDSHNEQFF
abundance: NA; d_gene: NA; v_gene: TRBV11-2; j_gene: TRBJ1-2; CDR3nt: TGTGCCAGCAGCTTAGACACAGTCTATGGCTACACCTTC; CDR3aa: CASSLDTVYGYTF
abundance: NA; d_gene: NA; v_gene: TRBV7-3; j_gene: TRBJ1-2; CDR3nt: TGTGCCAGCAGCTTAGGCGGAGTGGGGGGCCTCTCCCTTGGCTACACCTTC; CDR3aa: CASSLGGVGGLSLGYTF
abundance: NA; d_gene: NA; v_gene: TRBV20-1; j_gene: TRBJ2-1; CDR3nt: TGCAGTGCTAGTGATGGACCCATCAATGAGCAGTTCTTC; CDR3aa: CSASDGPINEQFF
abundance: NA; d_gene: NA; v_gene: TRBV9; j_gene: TRBJ1-2; CDR3nt: TGTGCCAGCAGCGTAGGAGGGGTTAACTATGGCTACACCTTC; CDR3aa: CASSVGGVNYGYTF
abundance: NA; d_gene: TRBD1; v_gene: TRBV28; j_gene: TRBJ1-1; CDR3nt: TGTGCCAGCAGTTCTCCCGGACAGGCCTCTTGGGGAACTGAAGCTTTCTTT; CDR3aa: CASSSPGQASWGTEAFF
abundance: NA; d_gene: NA; v_gene: TRBV25-1; j_gene: TRBJ1-6; CDR3nt: TGTGCCAGCAGTGAAGGGTCACGACCCCTCCACTTT; CDR3aa: CASSEGSRPLHF
abundance: NA; d_gene: NA; v_gene: TRBV2; j_gene: TRBJ1-1; CDR3nt: TGTGCCAGCATTCGGTCTGAAGCTTTCTTT; CDR3aa: CASIRSEAFF
abundance: once; d_gene: TRBD2; v_gene: TRBV10-3; j_gene: TRBJ2-6; CDR3nt: TGTGCCATCAGCCAGGGACTAGCGGGGGTCTCTGGGGCCAACGTCCTGACTTTC; CDR3aa: CAISQGLAGVSGANVLTF
abundance: NA; d_gene: NA; v_gene: TRBV25-1; j_gene: TRBJ1-4; CDR3nt: TGTGCCAGCAGTGAAGGGTTTGGAGGCCTGAATGAAAAACTGTTTTTT; CDR3aa: CASSEGFGGLNEKLFF
abundance: once; d_gene: NA; v_gene: TRBV24-1; j_gene: TRBJ1-2; CDR3nt: TGTGCCACCAGTGATTTTATGGGAGGCTACACCTTC; CDR3aa: CATSDFMGGYTF
abundance: NA; d_gene: TRBD2; v_gene: TRBV10-3; j_gene: TRBJ2-3; CDR3nt: TGTGCCATCAGTGAGTCGGGGACTAGCGGGGGGGCAACAGATACGCAGTATTTT; CDR3aa: CAISESGTSGGATDTQYF
abundance: once; d_gene: NA; v_gene: TRBV18; j_gene: TRBJ2-7; CDR3nt: TGTGCCAGCTCACCACCCAATGGACAGCAGTCTCGAGAGCAGTACTTC; CDR3aa: CASSPPNGQQSREQYF
abundance: NA; d_gene: NA; v_gene: TRBV2; j_gene: TRBJ2-3; CDR3nt: TGTGCCAGCACAACGGTGATAGACACAGATACGCAGTATTTT; CDR3aa: CASTTVIDTDTQYF
abundance: NA; d_gene: NA; v_gene: TRBV2; j_gene: TRBJ1-1; CDR3nt: TGTGCCAGCAGTGAAAGAGGGGGGGGAACTGAAGCTTTCTTT; CDR3aa: CASSERGGGTEAFF
abundance: NA; d_gene: NA; v_gene: TRBV6-5; j_gene: TRBJ2-1; CDR3nt: TGTGCCAGCAACCCAGGGGGGGCTTACAATGAGCAGTTCTTC; CDR3aa: CASNPGGAYNEQFF
abundance: NA; d_gene: TRBD1; v_gene: TRBV6-5; j_gene: TRBJ1-2; CDR3nt: TGTGCCAGCAACGCAGGGGGTAGCTATGGCTACACCTTC; CDR3aa: CASNAGGSYGYTF
abundance: NA; d_gene: NA; v_gene: TRBV18; j_gene: TRBJ2-5; CDR3nt: TGTGCCAGCTCACCACCCGGAGAGGGGTTCGTTCGAGAGACCCAGTACTTC; CDR3aa: CASSPPGEGFVRETQYF
abundance: NA; d_gene: NA; v_gene: TRBV5-1; j_gene: TRBJ1-4; CDR3nt: TGCGCCAGCAGCTTCCTCGGGCCCTGGGGAGGGGAAAAACTGTTTTTT; CDR3aa: CASSFLGPWGGEKLFF
abundance: NA; d_gene: TRBD1; v_gene: TRBV9; j_gene: TRBJ1-4; CDR3nt: TGTGCCAGCAGCGCAGGACAGGGGGCAACTAATGAAAAACTGTTTTTT; CDR3aa: CASSAGQGATNEKLFF
abundance: many; d_gene: NA; v_gene: TRBV18; j_gene: TRBJ1-1; CDR3nt: TGTGCCAGCTCCAGGGTTGGCACTGAAGCTTTCTTT; CDR3aa: CASSRVGTEAFF
abundance: once; d_gene: NA; v_gene: TRBV5-5; j_gene: TRBJ1-5; CDR3nt: TGTGCCAGCAGCTTATCGGTGGGGGAAAGTCAGCCCCAGCATTTT; CDR3aa: CASSLSVGESQPQHF
abundance: NA; d_gene: NA; v_gene: TRBV7-2; j_gene: TRBJ2-7; CDR3nt: TGTGCCAGCAGCTTAGTGCAGGGGGGTTACGAGCAGTACTTC; CDR3aa: CASSLVQGGYEQYF
abundance: NA; d_gene: NA; v_gene: TRBV6-5; j_gene: TRBJ2-7; CDR3nt: TGTGCCAGCAGTATTAGTCTGGAGGAACCCTACGAGCAGTACTTC; CDR3aa: CASSISLEEPYEQYF
abundance: NA; d_gene: TRBD2; v_gene: TRBV5-1; j_gene: TRBJ2-3; CDR3nt: TGCGCCAGCAGCAAGGGACTAGCTGCAAGCACAGATACGCAGTATTTT; CDR3aa: CASSKGLAASTDTQYF
abundance: NA; d_gene: NA; v_gene: TRBV11-3; j_gene: TRBJ1-1; CDR3nt: TGTGCCAGCAGCTTATCTGGGGGGAACACTGAAGCTTTCTTT; CDR3aa: CASSLSGGNTEAFF
abundance: once; d_gene: TRBD1; v_gene: TRBV7-9; j_gene: TRBJ1-2; CDR3nt: TGTGCCAGCAGTCCAGGGGGTGATGGCTACACCTTC; CDR3aa: CASSPGGDGYTF
abundance: NA; d_gene: TRBD1; v_gene: TRBV4-1; j_gene: TRBJ1-2; CDR3nt: TGCGCCAGCAGCCAAGATTGGTCAGGGGGTCCTGCCTATGGCTACACCTTC; CDR3aa: CASSQDWSGGPAYGYTF
abundance: once; d_gene: NA; v_gene: TRBV5-4; j_gene: TRBJ1-2; CDR3nt: TGTGCCAGCAGCACGGAGGGGACAAGGGCGCGGACCTTC; CDR3aa: CASSTEGTRARTF
abundance: NA; d_gene: NA; v_gene: TRBV5-1; j_gene: TRBJ1-1; CDR3nt: TGCGCCAGCAGCTTGGTCTCAGGGTCTGTGACAGACACTGAAGCTTTCTTT; CDR3aa: CASSLVSGSVTDTEAFF
abundance: NA; d_gene: TRBD1; v_gene: TRBV28; j_gene: TRBJ2-2; CDR3nt: TGTGCCACGAAACGACAGGGCGGACGAGCCGGGGAGCTGTTTTTT; CDR3aa: CATKRQGGRAGELFF
abundance: NA; d_gene: TRBD2; v_gene: TRBV18; j_gene: TRBJ2-7; CDR3nt: TGTGCCAGCTCACCGTGGGGAGGCGTTAGGACTAGCGGGAGGACCCGGTACGAGCAGTACTTC; CDR3aa: CASSPWGGVRTSGRTRYEQYF
abundance: NA; d_gene: NA; v_gene: TRBV12-3/TRBV12-4; j_gene: TRBJ1-2; CDR3nt: TGTGCCAGCAGGGGCCGTCTCCCCGGCTACACCTTC; CDR3aa: CASRGRLPGYTF
abundance: NA; d_gene: TRBD1; v_gene: TRBV2; j_gene: TRBJ1-1; CDR3nt: TGTGCCACCACTCAGGGGGCAACTGAAGCTTTCTTT; CDR3aa: CATTQGATEAFF
abundance: NA; d_gene: NA; v_gene: TRBV14; j_gene: TRBJ1-3; CDR3nt: TGTGCCAGCAGCCAAACCATAAGGGCAGCCCGTTTTTTGAGGGGAAACACCATATATTTT; CDR3aa: CASSQTIRAARFLRGNTIYF
abundance: once; d_gene: NA; v_gene: TRBV19; j_gene: TRBJ1-5; CDR3nt: TGTGCCAGTAGTATAGCCCGGGATGGGAACAATCAGCCCCAGCATTTT; CDR3aa: CASSIARDGNNQPQHF
abundance: NA; d_gene: NA; v_gene: TRBV25-1; j_gene: TRBJ2-7; CDR3nt: TGTGCCAGCAGTCTCGGCATTTTCTACGAGCAGTACTTC; CDR3aa: CASSLGIFYEQYF
abundance: NA; d_gene: NA; v_gene: TRBV27; j_gene: TRBJ2-3; CDR3nt: TGTGCCAGCAGTCCCCAAGGCACAGATACGCAGTATTTT; CDR3aa: CASSPQGTDTQYF